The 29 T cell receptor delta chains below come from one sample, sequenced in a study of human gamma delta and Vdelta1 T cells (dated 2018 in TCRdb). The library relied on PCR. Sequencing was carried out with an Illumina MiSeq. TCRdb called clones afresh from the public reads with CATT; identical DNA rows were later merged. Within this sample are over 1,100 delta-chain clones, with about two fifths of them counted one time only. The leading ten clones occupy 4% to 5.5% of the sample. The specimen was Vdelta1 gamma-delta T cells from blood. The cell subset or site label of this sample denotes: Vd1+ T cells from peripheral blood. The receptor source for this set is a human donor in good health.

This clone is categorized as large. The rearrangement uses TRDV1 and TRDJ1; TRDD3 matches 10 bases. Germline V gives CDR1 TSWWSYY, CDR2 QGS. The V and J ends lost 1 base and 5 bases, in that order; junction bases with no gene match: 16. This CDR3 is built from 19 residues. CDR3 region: CALGERGFPTLGDKDKLIF. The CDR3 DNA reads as TGTGCTCTTGGGGAACGGGGTTTTCCTACGCTGGGGGATAAGGATAAACTCATCTTT.

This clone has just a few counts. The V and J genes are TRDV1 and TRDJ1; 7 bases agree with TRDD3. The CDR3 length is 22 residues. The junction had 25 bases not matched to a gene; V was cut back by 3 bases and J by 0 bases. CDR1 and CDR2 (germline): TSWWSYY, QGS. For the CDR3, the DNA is TGTGCTCTTGGGGAGCCTCCATCTTCCCTACTGGGGAATTCCGGTAACACCGATAAACTCATCTTT. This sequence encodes CALGEPPSSLLGNSGNTDKLIF.

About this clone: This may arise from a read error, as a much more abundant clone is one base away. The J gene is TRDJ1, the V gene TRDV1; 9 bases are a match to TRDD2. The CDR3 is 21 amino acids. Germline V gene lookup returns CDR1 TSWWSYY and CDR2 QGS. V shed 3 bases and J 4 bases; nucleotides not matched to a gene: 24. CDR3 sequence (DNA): TGTGCTCTTGGGGAGGGCCTTCCTACAGATAATGGGAGATACGATAACGATAAACTCATCTTT. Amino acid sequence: CALGEGLPTDNGRYDNDKLIF.

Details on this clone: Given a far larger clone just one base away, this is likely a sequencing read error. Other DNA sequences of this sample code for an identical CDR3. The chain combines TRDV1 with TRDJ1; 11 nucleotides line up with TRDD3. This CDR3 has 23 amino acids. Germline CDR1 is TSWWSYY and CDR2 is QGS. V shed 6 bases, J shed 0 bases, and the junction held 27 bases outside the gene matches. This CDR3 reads CALGVGLPTEWGIREKYTDKLIF. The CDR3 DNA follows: TGTGCTCTTGGTGTTGGCCTTCCTACAGAATGGGGGATACGCGAGAAGTACACCGATAAACTCATCTTT.

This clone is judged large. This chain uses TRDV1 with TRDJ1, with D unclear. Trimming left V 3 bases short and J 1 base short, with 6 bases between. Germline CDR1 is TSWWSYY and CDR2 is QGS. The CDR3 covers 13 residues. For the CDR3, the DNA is TGTGCTCTTGGGGAGTACGTCACCGATAAACTCATCTTT. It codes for CALGEYVTDKLIF.

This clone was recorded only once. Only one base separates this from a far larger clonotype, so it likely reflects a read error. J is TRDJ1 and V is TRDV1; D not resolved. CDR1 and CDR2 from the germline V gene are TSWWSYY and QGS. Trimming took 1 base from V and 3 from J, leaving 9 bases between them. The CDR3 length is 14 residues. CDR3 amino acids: CALGEHRSPDKLIF. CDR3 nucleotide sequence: TGTGCTCTTGGGGAACATCGGAGTCCCGATAAACTCATCTTT.

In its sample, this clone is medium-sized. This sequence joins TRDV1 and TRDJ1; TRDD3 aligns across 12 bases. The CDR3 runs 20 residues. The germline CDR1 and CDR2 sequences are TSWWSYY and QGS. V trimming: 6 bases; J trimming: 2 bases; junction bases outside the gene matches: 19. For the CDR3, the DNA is TGTGCTCTTGGATCCACGAGGACAAACTGGGGGATACTCTTGACCGATAAACTCATCTTT. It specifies CALGSTRTNWGILLTDKLIF.

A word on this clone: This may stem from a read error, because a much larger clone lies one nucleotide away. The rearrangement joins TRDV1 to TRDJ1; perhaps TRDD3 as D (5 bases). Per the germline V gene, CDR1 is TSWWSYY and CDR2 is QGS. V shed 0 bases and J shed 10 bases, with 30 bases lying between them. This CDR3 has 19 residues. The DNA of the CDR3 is TGTGCTCTTGGGGAACTTTATCTTGACGAACTCTGTGGGATGTCAAGACTCATCTTT. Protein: CALGELYLDELCGMSRLIF.

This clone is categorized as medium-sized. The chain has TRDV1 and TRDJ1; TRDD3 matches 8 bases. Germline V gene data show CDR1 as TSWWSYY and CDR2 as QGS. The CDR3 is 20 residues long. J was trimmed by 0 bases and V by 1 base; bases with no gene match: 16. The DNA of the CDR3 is TGTGCTCTTGGGGAACGAGGTGGAGGACTGGGGGGCATTTACACCGATAAACTCATCTTT. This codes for CALGERGGGLGGIYTDKLIF.

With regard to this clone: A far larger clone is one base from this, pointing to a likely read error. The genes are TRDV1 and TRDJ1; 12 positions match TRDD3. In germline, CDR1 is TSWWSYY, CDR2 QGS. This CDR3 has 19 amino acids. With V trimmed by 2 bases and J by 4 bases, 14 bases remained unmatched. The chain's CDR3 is CALGEAESDWGILIDKLIF. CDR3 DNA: TGTGCTCTTGGGGAAGCGGAATCCGACTGGGGGATACTCATCGATAAACTCATCTTT.

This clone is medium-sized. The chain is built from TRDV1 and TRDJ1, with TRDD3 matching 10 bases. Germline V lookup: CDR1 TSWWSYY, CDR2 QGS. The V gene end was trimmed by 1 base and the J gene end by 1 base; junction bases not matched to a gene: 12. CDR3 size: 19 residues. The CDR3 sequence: CALGEPSSGGYVFTDKLIF. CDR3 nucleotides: TGTGCTCTTGGGGAACCTTCCTCCGGGGGATACGTCTTCACCGATAAACTCATCTTT.

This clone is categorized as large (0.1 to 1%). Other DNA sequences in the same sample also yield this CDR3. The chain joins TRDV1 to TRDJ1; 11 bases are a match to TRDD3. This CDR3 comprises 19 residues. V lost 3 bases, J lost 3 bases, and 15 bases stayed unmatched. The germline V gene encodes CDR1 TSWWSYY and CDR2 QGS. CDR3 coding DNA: TGTGCTCTTGGGGACTTCACCTTACTGGGGGATATAAACGCCGATAAACTCATCTTT. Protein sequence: CALGDFTLLGDINADKLIF.

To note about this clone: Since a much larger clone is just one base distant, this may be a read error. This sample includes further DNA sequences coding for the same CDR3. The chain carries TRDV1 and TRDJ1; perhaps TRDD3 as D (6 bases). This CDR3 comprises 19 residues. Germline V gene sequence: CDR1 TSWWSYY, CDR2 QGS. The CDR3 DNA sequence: TGTGCTCTTGGGGAACCCTCACCTGGGGCCCGGAGATACACTGATAAACTCATCTTT. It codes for CALGEPSPGARRYTDKLIF.

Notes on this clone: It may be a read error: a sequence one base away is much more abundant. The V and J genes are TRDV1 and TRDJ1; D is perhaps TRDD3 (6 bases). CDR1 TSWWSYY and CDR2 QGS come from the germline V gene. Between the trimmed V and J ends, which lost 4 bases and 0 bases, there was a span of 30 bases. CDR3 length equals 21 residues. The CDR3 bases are TGTGCTCTTGGGGTCGTGGTCTTCTCGGTAAGCCGGGGATCGTACACCGATAAACTCATCTTT. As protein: CALGVVVFSVSRGSYTDKLIF.

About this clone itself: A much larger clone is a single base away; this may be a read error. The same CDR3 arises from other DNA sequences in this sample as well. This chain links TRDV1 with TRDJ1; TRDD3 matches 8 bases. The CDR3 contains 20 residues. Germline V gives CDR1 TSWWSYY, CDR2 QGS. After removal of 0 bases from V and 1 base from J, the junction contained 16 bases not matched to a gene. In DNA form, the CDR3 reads TGTGCTCTTGGGGAACTTTTAAATGTCCCCTCCTGGGGGACCACCGATAAACTCATCTTT. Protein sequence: CALGELLNVPSWGTTDKLIF.

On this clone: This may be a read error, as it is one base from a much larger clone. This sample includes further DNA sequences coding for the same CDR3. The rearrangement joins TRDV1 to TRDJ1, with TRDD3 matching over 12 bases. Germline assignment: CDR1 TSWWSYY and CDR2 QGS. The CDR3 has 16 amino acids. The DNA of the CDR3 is TGTGCTCTTGGGGAACCTATACTGGGGGATACCGACAAACTCATCTTT. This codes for CALGEPILGDTDKLIF.

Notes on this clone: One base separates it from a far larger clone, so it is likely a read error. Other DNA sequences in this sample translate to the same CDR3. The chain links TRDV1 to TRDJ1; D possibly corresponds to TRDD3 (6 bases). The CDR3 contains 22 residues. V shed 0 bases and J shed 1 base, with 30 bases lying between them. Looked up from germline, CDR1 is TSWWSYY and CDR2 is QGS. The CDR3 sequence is CALGELSPSGGQSGCSTDKLIF. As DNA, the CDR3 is TGTGCTCTTGGGGAACTTTCCCCCTCGGGGGGACAATCTGGTTGTAGCACCGATAAACTCATCTTT.

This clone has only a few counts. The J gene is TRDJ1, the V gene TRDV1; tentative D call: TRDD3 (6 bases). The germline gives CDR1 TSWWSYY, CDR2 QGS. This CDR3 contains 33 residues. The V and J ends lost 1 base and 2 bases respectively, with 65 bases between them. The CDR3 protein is CALGEPSAKVLALERRSLAYLTPLGVPTDKLIF. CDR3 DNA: TGTGCTCTTGGGGAACCCTCGGCTAAGGTCCTGGCTCTGGAGCGGCGCAGTTTAGCCTACCTTACCCCTTTGGGGGTCCCTACCGATAAACTCATCTTT.

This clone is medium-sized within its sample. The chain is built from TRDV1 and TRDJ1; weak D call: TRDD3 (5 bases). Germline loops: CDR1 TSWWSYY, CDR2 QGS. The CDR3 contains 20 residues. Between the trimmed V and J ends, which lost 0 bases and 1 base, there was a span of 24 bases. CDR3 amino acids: CALGELEVMRDRWGTDKLIF. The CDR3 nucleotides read TGTGCTCTTGGGGAACTCGAGGTGATGAGGGACAGATGGGGCACCGATAAACTCATCTTT.

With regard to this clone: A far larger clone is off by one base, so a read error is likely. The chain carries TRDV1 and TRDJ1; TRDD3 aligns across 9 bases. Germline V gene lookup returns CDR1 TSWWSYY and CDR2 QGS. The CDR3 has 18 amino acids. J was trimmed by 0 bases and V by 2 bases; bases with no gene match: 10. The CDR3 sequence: CALGETPPDWGNTDKLIF. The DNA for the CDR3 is TGTGCTCTTGGGGAAACCCCCCCGGACTGGGGGAACACCGATAAACTCATCTTT.

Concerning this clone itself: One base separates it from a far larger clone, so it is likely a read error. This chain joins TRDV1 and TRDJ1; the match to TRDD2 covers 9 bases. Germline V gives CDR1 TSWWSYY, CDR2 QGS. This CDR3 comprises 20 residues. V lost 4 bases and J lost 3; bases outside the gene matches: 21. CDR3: CALGGSLPTGGGIKADKLIF. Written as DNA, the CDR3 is TGTGCTCTTGGGGGCAGCCTTCCTACGGGCGGGGGGATTAAAGCCGATAAACTCATCTTT.

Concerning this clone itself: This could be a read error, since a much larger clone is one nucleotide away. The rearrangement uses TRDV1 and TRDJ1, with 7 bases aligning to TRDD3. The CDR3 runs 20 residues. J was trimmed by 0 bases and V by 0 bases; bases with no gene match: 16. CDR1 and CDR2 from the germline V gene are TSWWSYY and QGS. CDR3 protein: CALGELGTYVMGDYTDKLIF. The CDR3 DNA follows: TGTGCTCTTGGGGAACTAGGTACCTACGTAATGGGGGACTACACCGATAAACTCATCTTT.

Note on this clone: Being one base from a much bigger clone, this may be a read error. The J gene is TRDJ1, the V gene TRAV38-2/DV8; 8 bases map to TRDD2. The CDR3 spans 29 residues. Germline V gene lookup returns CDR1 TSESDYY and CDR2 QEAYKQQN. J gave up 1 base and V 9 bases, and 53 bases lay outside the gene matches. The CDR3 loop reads CAFCGTFIDFLPVVSGVPEKTSFTDKLIF. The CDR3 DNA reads TGTGCTTTTTGCGGTACTTTCATTGACTTCCTACCAGTTGTCAGTGGGGTCCCCGAGAAAACGAGTTTCACCGATAAACTCATCTTT.

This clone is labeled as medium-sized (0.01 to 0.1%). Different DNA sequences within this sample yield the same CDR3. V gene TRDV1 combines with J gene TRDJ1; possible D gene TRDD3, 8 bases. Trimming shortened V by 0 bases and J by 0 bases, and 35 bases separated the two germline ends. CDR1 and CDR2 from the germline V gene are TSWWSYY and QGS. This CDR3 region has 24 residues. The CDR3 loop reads CALGELQVSYAQRWGYTYTDKLIF. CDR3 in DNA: TGTGCTCTTGGGGAACTACAAGTTTCCTACGCACAAAGATGGGGATACACGTACACCGATAAACTCATCTTT.

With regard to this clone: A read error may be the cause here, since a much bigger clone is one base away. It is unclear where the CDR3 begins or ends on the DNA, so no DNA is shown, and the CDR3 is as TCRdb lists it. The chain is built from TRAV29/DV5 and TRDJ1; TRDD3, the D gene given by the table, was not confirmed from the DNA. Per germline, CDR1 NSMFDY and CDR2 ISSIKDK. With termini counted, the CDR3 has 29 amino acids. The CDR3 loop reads CSVLLCSKRPVSLRDTGGYAEGFFDKLIF.

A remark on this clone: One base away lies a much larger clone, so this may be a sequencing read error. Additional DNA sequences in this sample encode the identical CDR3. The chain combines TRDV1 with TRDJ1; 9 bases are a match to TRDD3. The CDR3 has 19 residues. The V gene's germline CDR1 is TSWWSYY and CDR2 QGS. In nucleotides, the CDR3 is TGTGCTCTTGGGGAACCGAGATTCCTCCAGTTGGGGGATAAGGATAAACTCATCTTC. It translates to CALGEPRFLQLGDKDKLIF.

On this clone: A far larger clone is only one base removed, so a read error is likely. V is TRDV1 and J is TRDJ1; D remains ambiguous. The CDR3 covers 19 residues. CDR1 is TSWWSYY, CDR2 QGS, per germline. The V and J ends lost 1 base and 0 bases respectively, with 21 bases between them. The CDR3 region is CALGERVKGSISDTDKLIF. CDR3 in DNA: TGTGCTCTTGGGGAACGGGTAAAAGGCTCTATATCGGACACCGATAAACTCATCTTT.

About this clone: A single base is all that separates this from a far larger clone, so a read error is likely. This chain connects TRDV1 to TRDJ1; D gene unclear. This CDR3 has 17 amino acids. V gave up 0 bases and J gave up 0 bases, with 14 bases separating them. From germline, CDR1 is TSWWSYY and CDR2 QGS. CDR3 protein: CALGELTPPAHTDKLIF. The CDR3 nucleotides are TGTGCTCTTGGGGAACTAACCCCTCCTGCGCACACCGATAAACTCATCTTT.

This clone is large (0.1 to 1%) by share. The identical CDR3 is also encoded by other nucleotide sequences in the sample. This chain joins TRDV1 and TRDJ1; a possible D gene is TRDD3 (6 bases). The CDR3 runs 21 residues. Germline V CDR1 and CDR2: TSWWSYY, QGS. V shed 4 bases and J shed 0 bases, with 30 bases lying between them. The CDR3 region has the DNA TGTGCTCTTGGGGTCCTGGGGACCCGGGTGTACTGGGCAGCGAACACCGATAAACTCATCTTT. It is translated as CALGVLGTRVYWAANTDKLIF.